The sequence of this T cell receptor (beta chain) was determined in a study of OX40 agonist ivuxolimab in advanced cancers. The V gene's germline CDR1 is SGHDN and CDR2 FVKESK. The CDR3 spans 15 residues. V gave up 4 bases and J gave up 4 bases; unmatched junction bases: 3. The table came from immunoSEQ multiplex PCR; TCRdb's copy has only in-frame clones and leaves some out. The table lists about 64,000 clones, roughly four fifths of them singletons. V gene TRBV14 combines with J gene TRBJ2-1, with TRBD2 matching 11 bases. The clonotype was recovered from an adult with an advanced solid tumor such as melanoma, head and neck, liver or kidney cancer. This specimen consisted of CD4+ or CD8+ T cells sorted from blood, obtained in a trial of the OX40 agonist ivuxolimab. CDR3 amino acids: CASSPGLAEYNEQFF. The CDR3 nucleotides are TGTGCCAGCAGCCCGGGACTAGCGGAGTACAATGAGCAGTTCTTC.